This T cell receptor beta chain was documented in a study of cytomegalovirus exposure and HLA in healthy donors. The PCR ran on 60 Vbeta and 13 Jbeta primers. Repertoires were generated with immunoSEQ multiplex PCR, while TCRdb's copy carries only in-frame clones and drops some. Among over 110,000 clones listed, 78% were seen once. This clone showed up many times. The sample taken for sequencing was PBMCs. This receptor was identified in a female donor in good health and CMV-seronegative.

CDR3 bases: TGTGCCAGTAGCGTCAGTACAAACACTGAAGCTTTCTTT. Encoded protein: CASSVSTNTEAFF. The V gene is TRBV19, the J gene TRBJ1-1; no reliable D call. This CDR3 region has 13 residues. Germline CDR1 is LNHDA and CDR2 is SQIVND (reference sequence). The germline V and J ends were trimmed by 6 bases and 2 bases, with 10 bases remaining between them.